This T cell receptor (beta chain) was identified during a study of OX40 agonist ivuxolimab in advanced cancers. Overall study context: Of mixed ages from about 23 to 85 and averaging 60 years, the group was roughly 85% male. Overall study findings and caveats: The average count of expanded clones was higher among CD8+ T cells than among CD4+. CD4+ and CD8+ blood T cells expanded clonally by week 6 at 0.1 to 3.0 mg/kg.

Worth noting for this clone: What it binds is unknown.

The CDR3 runs to 14 residues. Germline CDR1 MGHRA, CDR2 YSYEKL. V shed 2 bases, J shed 3 bases, and the junction held 0 bases outside the gene matches. Patients with a history of autoimmune disease or on systemic immunosuppression were excluded. Using immunoSEQ multiplex PCR, the repertoire was profiled, and TCRdb retains in-frame clones only, with some absent. Seen here are 50,000 to 75,000 clones, approximately 90% observed once, and the top ten hold about 0.63%. The sample consisted of CD4+ or CD8+ T cells sorted from blood, taken in a trial of the OX40 agonist ivuxolimab. V gene TRBV4-1 combines with J gene TRBJ1-4, with 7 bases aligning to TRBD1. The sequence was collected from an adult with an advanced solid tumor such as melanoma, head and neck, liver or kidney cancer. CDR3 loop: CASSQQGANEKLFF. CDR3 nucleotides: TGCGCCAGCAGCCAACAGGGGGCTAATGAAAAACTGTTTTTT.